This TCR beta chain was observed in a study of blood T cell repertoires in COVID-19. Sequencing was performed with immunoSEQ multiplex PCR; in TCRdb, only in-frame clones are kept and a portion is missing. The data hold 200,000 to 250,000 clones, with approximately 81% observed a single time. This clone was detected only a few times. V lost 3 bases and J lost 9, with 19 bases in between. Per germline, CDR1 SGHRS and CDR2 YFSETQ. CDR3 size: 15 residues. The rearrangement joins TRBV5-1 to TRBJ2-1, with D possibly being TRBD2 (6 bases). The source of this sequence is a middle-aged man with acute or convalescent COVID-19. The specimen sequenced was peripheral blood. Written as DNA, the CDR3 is TGCGCCAGCAGCTACAGGACACCCAACGGGGGTGAGCAGTTCTTC. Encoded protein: CASSYRTPNGGEQFF.